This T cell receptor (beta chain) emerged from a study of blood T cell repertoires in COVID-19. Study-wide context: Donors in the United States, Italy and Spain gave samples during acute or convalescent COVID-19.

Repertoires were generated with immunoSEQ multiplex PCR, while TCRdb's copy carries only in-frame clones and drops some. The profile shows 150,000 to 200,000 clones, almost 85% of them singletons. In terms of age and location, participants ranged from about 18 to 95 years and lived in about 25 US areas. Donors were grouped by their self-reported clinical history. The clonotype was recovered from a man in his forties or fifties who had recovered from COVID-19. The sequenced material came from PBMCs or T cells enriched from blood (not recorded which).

The CDR3 DNA sequence: TGTGCCAGCAGCGTTACCTCCGGGGAGATTTATGGCTACACCTTC. It is translated as CASSVTSGEIYGYTF. The chain employs TRBV9 and TRBJ1-2; no clear D. The CDR3 is 15 amino acids. Trimming shortened V by 2 bases and J by 5 bases, and 16 bases separated the two germline ends. CDR1 and CDR2 (germline): SGDLS, YYNGEE.